This T cell receptor beta chain was captured in a study of T cells in Graves' hyperthyroidism and ophthalmopathy. Ophthalmopathy patients had moderate-to-severe active disease, CAS ≥3, NOSPECS ≥4, and disease duration under 3 months. Not enrolled were patients with uncontrolled infection, other autoimmune disease, pregnancy or lactation. Used for diagnoses were clinical symptoms, serum thyroxine and TRAb, thyroid ultrasound and orbital computed tomography. V was clipped by 1 base and J by 0 bases, with 8 bases between them. Germline loops: CDR1 SGHDT, CDR2 YYEEEE. The CDR3 has 16 amino acids. The source material, RNA transcripts, was used to amplify TCR beta CDR3 regions. The TCR CDR3 first-round RT-PCR relied on the HTBI primer set. TCRdb called the multiplex PCR reads again in MiXCR, with one record for every CDR3 protein. The repertoire consists of about 250,000 distinct CDR3 sequences, with 22% occurring once and the leading ten covering 50% to 75%.

This clonotype showed up just a few times. The origin of this receptor is a young man with Graves' ophthalmopathy. The sequencing sample was made of blood. This sequence joins TRBV5-6 and TRBJ2-6; no definite D call. CDR3 region: CASSLQGYSGANVLTF. The DNA of the CDR3 is TGTGCCAGCAGCTTGCAAGGGTACTCTGGGGCCAACGTCCTGACTTTC.